Below, 3 T cell receptor beta chains from the same sample are listed, as sequenced in a study of T cell changes during pregnancy in multiple sclerosis. Produced via immunoSEQ multiplex PCR; TCRdb's table is partial and in-frame only. The data show around 55,000 clones, with 93% seen just once and around 4% held by the top ten. The sequencing here drew on CD8+ T cells from peripheral blood mononuclear cells, taken in the second trimester of pregnancy. All receptors come from a female donor with multiple sclerosis, enrolled in a pregnancy study.

This clone has only a few counts. The chain is built from TRBV2 and TRBJ1-6, with TRBD1 as a possible D gene (5 bases). This CDR3 region has 12 residues. Trimming took 11 bases from V and 7 from J, leaving 12 bases between them. Looked up from germline, CDR1 is SNHLY and CDR2 is FYNNEI. The CDR3 nucleotides read TGTGCCGGAGGGCGGGGGAATTCACCCCTCCACTTT. As protein: CAGGRGNSPLHF.

The chain has TRBV13 and TRBJ1-1; possible D gene TRBD1, 6 bases. The germline gives CDR1 PRHDT, CDR2 FYEKMQ (reference sequence). Trimming pared 5 bases from V and 1 base from J, leaving 8 bases between. The CDR3 is made up of 13 amino acids. Written as DNA, the CDR3 is TGTGCCAGCAGCACGACAGGGAACACTGAAGCTTTCTTT. Translation gives CASSTTGNTEAFF.

This chain joins TRBV6-5 and TRBJ2-1, with D uncertain. The CDR3 is 14 residues long. Per the germline V gene, CDR1 is MNHEY and CDR2 is SVGAGI. Trimming took off 8 bases at V and 1 base at J, with 12 bases between the two ends. The CDR3 loop reads CASASFLSYNEQFF. The CDR3 bases are TGTGCCAGCGCGAGTTTCTTATCCTACAATGAGCAGTTCTTC.